The source of this T cell receptor beta chain is a study of T cell responses to AZD1222 COVID-19 vaccine (dated by TCRdb to about 2021). In the study overall: TCR sequencing covered some 250 trial participants: nearly 210 given two doses of AZD1222 and approximately 26 given two doses of MenACWY control vaccine. Trial participants were enrolled into age subgroups of 18-55, 56-69 and 70-plus years, which contained about 150, 28 and 57 TCR-sequenced participants, respectively.

A remark on this clone: Its recognized antigen is unknown. No base-level quality is on record; no much larger clone is a single base apart.

The CDR3 contains 14 residues, cysteine and phenylalanine counted. CDR3 DNA is the only sequence kept; it has 42 bases, read in frame from the first base. V and J lose 5 bases and 6 bases, and a span of 16 bases separates them. As encoded in the germline V gene (reference sequence), CDR1 is MNHNY while CDR2 is SVGAGI. The CDR3 regions of human TCRbeta chains were analyzed by immunosequencing. The authors' pipeline ran thus. TCRs in the repertoires were matched against a reference library of SARS-CoV-2-specific TCRs that had been generated with the MIRA antigen-specificity platform. Breadth was defined as the fraction of unique TCRs that were SARS-CoV-2-associated. Depth was defined as the fraction of total T cells that were SARS-CoV-2-associated. Using the MIRA data, each spike-specific TCR was mapped to the spike region that the TCR reacts to and placed in a CD4 or CD8 class. Log10-transformed breadth and depth values were compared by one-way ANOVA with Sidak's multiple comparisons tests. This is the immuneACCESS table as TCRdb keeps it, with only in-frame sequences that have V and J called. A part of the clones is gone; compared with another copy, unresolved V genes explain less than half, and the rest is unexplained. V and J calls and clone size are given by that table; D and trimming were obtained from the DNA. For this sample there are fewer than 40,000 clones; around 90% appear just once. Under 30% of the sample lies in the top ten.

The research as a whole found: Only six AZD1222 recipients were SARS-CoV-2 seropositive at baseline, limiting conclusions about previously exposed vaccinees. Reportedly, close to half of the unique spike-specific TCRs recognized epitopes lying outside the regions that are mutated in the B.1.351 and B.1.1.7 variants. Participants were mostly white British, with more females than males. The authors suggested clonal diversity may have been underestimated. The whole spike protein was spanned by vaccine-associated CD4 TCRs, and dominant responses were seen in regions 160-218 and 743-854. After two AZD1222 doses, both the breadth and the depth of spike-specific TCRs were significantly higher than at day 0 and than in MenACWY recipients. The 56-69-year group was small, and its depth increase did not reach significance, likely because of low power. Because no day 14 peak-response samples were available, repertoires were characterized only after the peak T cell response.

Sample time point, as interpreted from the label and publication: about 28 days (+/-7) after the second vaccine dose. Taken with the paper, the label for treatment or condition translates to: meningococcal conjugate vaccine given as trial control. Vaccinee samples were obtained from the UK trials COV001 and COV002, which included a single-blind randomized controlled phase 2/3 trial of AZD1222 (ChAdOx1 nCoV-19) in healthy adults. For TCRbeta chain sequencing, PBMC samples from trial participants were taken at day 0 and at day 28 after the second dose. The source is an adult who received the MenACWY meningococcal vaccine as a control. The sequence links TRBV6-6 to TRBJ1-1; a confident D gene designation cannot be given. The material was peripheral blood, obtained 28 days after the second dose of the MenACWY control vaccine. CDR3 sequence: CASSRASSIPEAFF. The sequenced DNA: TGTGCCAGCAGTCGGGCGTCTAGTATCCCTGAAGCTTTCTTT.